These T cell receptor beta chains were read from a single sample in a study of shared clonotypes between healthy human individuals. The table came from immunoSEQ multiplex PCR; TCRdb's copy has only in-frame clones and leaves some out. The sample shows around 510,000 clones, roughly 95% of them seen only once. The sequenced sample was naive CD4+ T cells sorted from blood. Receptors originate from a woman younger than 45 in good health. Each CDR3 is given with its conserved first and last residue. The order of the fields is clone size, CDR3 length, V gene, J gene, D gene, CDR3 protein, CDR3 DNA. A D gene is named only where the DNA matches it firmly. Part of the rows lack a size; the others show once, few, many or a class for expanded clones.

.	13	TRBV28	TRBJ2-3	TRBD1	CASYQGVTDTQYF	TGTGCCAGCTATCAGGGGGTCACAGATACGCAGTATTTT
.	18	TRBV28	TRBJ2-1	.	CASSFPPVALSSYNEQFF	TGTGCCAGCAGTTTTCCCCCCGTAGCGCTAAGCTCCTACAATGAGCAGTTCTTC
.	11	TRBV6-5	TRBJ2-1	.	CASSDDRKQFF	TGTGCCAGCAGTGACGACAGAAAGCAGTTCTTC
once	16	TRBV5-1	TRBJ2-5	.	CASSLAGGTAQETQYF	TGCGCCAGCAGCTTGGCGGGCGGGACAGCACAAGAGACCCAGTACTTC
.	16	TRBV7-8	TRBJ1-5	.	CASSLAGSYKTEPQHF	TGTGCCAGCAGCTTAGCGGGCAGCTACAAAACAGAGCCCCAGCATTTT
.	17	TRBV27	TRBJ2-7	.	CASSLYPWAELTYEQYF	TGTGCCAGCAGTTTATACCCATGGGCTGAGTTGACCTACGAGCAGTACTTC
.	14	TRBV5-1	TRBJ1-1	.	CASSLDSLNTEAFF	TGCGCCAGCAGCTTGGATTCCCTGAACACTGAAGCTTTCTTT
.	16	TRBV5-5	TRBJ2-7	.	CASSFRPVGANYEQYF	TGTGCCAGCAGCTTTCGACCCGTCGGAGCCAACTACGAGCAGTACTTC
.	17	TRBV5-8	TRBJ2-6	TRBD1	CASSLPGQYSGANVLTF	TGTGCCAGCAGCTTACCGGGACAGTACTCTGGGGCCAACGTCCTGACTTTC
.	14	TRBV10-2	TRBJ1-5	.	CASSESSGDQPQHF	TGCGCCAGCAGTGAGTCGTCGGGCGATCAGCCCCAGCATTTT
.	16	TRBV18	TRBJ2-2	TRBD1	CASSLNPGQATGELFF	TGTGCCAGCTCACTTAATCCCGGACAGGCCACCGGGGAGCTGTTTTTT
.	15	TRBV5-1	TRBJ2-7	.	CASSLVLADTYEQYF	TGCGCCAGCAGCTTGGTACTAGCTGACACCTACGAGCAGTACTTC
.	13	TRBV6-6	TRBJ2-5	.	CASRPAVQETQYF	TGTGCCAGCAGGCCAGCGGTGCAAGAGACCCAGTACTTC
.	16	TRBV28	TRBJ1-1	TRBD1	CASSSTGRGTGLKAFF	TGTGCCAGCAGTTCGACGGGGAGGGGGACAGGGTTGAAAGCTTTCTTT
.	16	TRBV28	TRBJ2-5	.	CASSKGFIGDRETQYF	TGTGCCAGCAGCAAAGGGTTTATAGGGGATCGGGAGACCCAGTACTTC
once	17	TRBV11-2	TRBJ2-2	TRBD2	CASRTLVRTSGTGELFF	TGTGCCAGCAGAACCTTGGTCCGGACTAGCGGCACCGGGGAGCTGTTTTTT
.	13	TRBV5-4	TRBJ2-1	.	CASSDIDRNEQFF	TGTGCCAGCAGCGACATTGACCGGAATGAGCAGTTCTTC
.	12	TRBV29-1	TRBJ1-4	.	CSVAQGKIGLFF	TGCAGCGTTGCCCAGGGGAAGATAGGACTGTTTTTT
.	17	TRBV27	TRBJ1-3	.	CASMGIRLGTALRTIYF	TGTGCCAGCATGGGTATCCGGCTCGGTACTGCCTTGAGGACCATATATTTT
.	14	TRBV6-5	TRBJ2-7	.	CASAAMSDPYEQYF	TGTGCCAGCGCGGCAATGAGTGATCCCTACGAGCAGTACTTC
.	15	TRBV27	TRBJ1-4	TRBD1	CASSSAGTGNEKLFF	TGTGCCAGCAGCTCCGCGGGGACAGGGAATGAAAAACTGTTTTTT
.	17	TRBV21-1	TRBJ1-6	.	CASSLSLHIHHNSPLHF	TGTGCCAGCAGTTTGTCGCTACACATACATCATAATTCACCCCTCCACTTT
.	21	TRBV7-6	TRBJ2-3	TRBD2	CASSFMPQGLAGGPRRDTQYF	TGTGCCAGCAGCTTTATGCCCCAGGGACTAGCGGGAGGGCCGCGGAGAGATACGCAGTATTTT
.	19	TRBV7-2	TRBJ1-4	.	CASSSTWGGGGTTNEKLFF	TGTGCCAGCAGCTCCACATGGGGGGGAGGCGGGACAACTAATGAAAAACTGTTTTTT
.	13	TRBV6-1	TRBJ1-2	.	CASRWKGNYGYTF	TGTGCCAGCAGATGGAAGGGTAACTATGGCTACACCTTC
.	13	TRBV5-1	TRBJ2-3	.	CASSAGLTDTQYF	TGCGCCAGCAGCGCAGGACTCACAGATACGCAGTATTTT
.	15	TRBV29-1	TRBJ2-7	.	CSVEVPSEQPYEQYF	TGCAGCGTTGAAGTTCCTAGCGAACAACCCTACGAGCAGTACTTC
.	16	TRBV28	TRBJ2-3	.	CASSPRTYTSTDTQYF	TGTGCCAGCAGTCCAAGGACTTATACTAGCACAGATACGCAGTATTTT
.	15	TRBV5-1	TRBJ2-2	TRBD2	CASSLSSGRTGELFF	TGCGCCAGCAGCTTGTCTAGCGGGAGAACCGGGGAGCTGTTTTTT
.	15	TRBV4-1	TRBJ2-7	.	CASSQPPQGYYEQYF	TGCGCCAGCAGCCAACCGCCACAGGGATACTACGAGCAGTACTTC
.	14	TRBV6-6	TRBJ2-4	.	CASSYASVENIQYF	TGTGCCAGCAGTTACGCGAGCGTCGAAAACATTCAGTACTTC
.	14	TRBV5-1	TRBJ2-7	TRBD1	CASSTDRGRYEQYF	TGCGCCAGCAGCACGGACAGGGGGCGGTACGAGCAGTACTTC
.	15	TRBV27	TRBJ2-5	.	CASRMTSRGQETQYF	TGTGCCAGCAGGATGACCAGTCGGGGCCAAGAGACCCAGTACTTC
.	15	TRBV25-1	TRBJ1-1	TRBD1	CASSEQGTGLDEAFF	TGTGCCAGCAGTGAACAAGGGACAGGGTTGGATGAAGCTTTCTTT
.	13	TRBV11-2	TRBJ2-7	TRBD1	CASSPTGAYEQYF	TGTGCCAGCAGCCCAACAGGGGCCTACGAGCAGTACTTC
.	15	TRBV5-5	TRBJ2-1	TRBD2	CASSLTAGGPYEQFF	TGTGCCAGCAGCTTGACGGCGGGAGGGCCCTATGAGCAGTTCTTC
.	18	TRBV5-1	TRBJ2-3	TRBD2	CASSFGLAGLDWSDTQYF	TGCGCCAGCAGCTTTGGACTAGCGGGCCTGGATTGGTCCGATACGCAGTATTTT
.	14	TRBV6-1	TRBJ2-7	TRBD1	CASSETGQAYEQYF	TGTGCCAGCAGTGAGACGGGACAGGCCTACGAGCAGTACTTC
.	16	TRBV7-8	TRBJ1-1	.	CASSSADRGMNTEAFF	TGTGCCAGCAGTTCGGCGGATCGGGGTATGAACACTGAAGCTTTCTTT
once	17	TRBV11-2	TRBJ2-1	TRBD2	CASRETSGRKSYNEQFF	TGTGCCAGCAGGGAGACTAGCGGGAGGAAATCCTACAATGAGCAGTTCTTC
.	13	TRBV19	TRBJ2-7	TRBD2	CASTLAGSYEQYF	TGTGCCAGTACTCTAGCGGGATCCTACGAGCAGTACTTC
.	10	TRBV20-1	TRBJ2-7	.	CSASWYEQYF	TGCAGTGCTAGTTGGTACGAGCAGTACTTC
.	16	TRBV4-1	TRBJ2-3	TRBD2	CASSWLAGDSSDTQYF	TGCGCCAGCAGCTGGCTAGCGGGAGATTCGTCAGATACGCAGTATTTT
.	13	TRBV10-3	TRBJ1-3	.	CAISVRDGNTIYF	TGTGCCATCTCGGTCCGGGATGGAAACACCATATATTTT
.	17	TRBV4-2	TRBJ2-1	TRBD2	CASSQVSGTSGKNEQFF	TGTGCCAGCAGCCAAGTTTCCGGGACTAGCGGGAAAAATGAGCAGTTCTTC
once	16	TRBV4-1	TRBJ2-1	TRBD2	CASSHLGLAGYNEQFF	TGCGCCAGCAGCCACTTGGGACTAGCGGGATACAATGAGCAGTTCTTC
.	19	TRBV5-4	TRBJ2-3	TRBD2	CASSFRLAGTLISTDTQYF	TGTGCCAGCAGCTTTCGACTAGCGGGGACCCTGATAAGCACAGATACGCAGTATTTT
.	13	TRBV6-1	TRBJ2-7	.	CASSTELSYEQYF	TGTGCCAGCAGTACCGAGTTGAGCTACGAGCAGTACTTC
.	14	TRBV7-2	TRBJ1-2	.	CASTSGHPNYGYTF	TGTGCCAGCACCTCAGGGCATCCCAACTATGGCTACACCTTC
.	12	TRBV7-2	TRBJ2-7	.	CASSSWGYEQYF	TGTGCCAGCAGCTCATGGGGCTACGAGCAGTACTTC
.	15	TRBV13	TRBJ2-3	.	CASSPRNDPTDTQYF	TGTGCCAGCAGCCCCAGGAACGACCCCACAGATACGCAGTATTTT
once	16	TRBV6-5	TRBJ1-5	TRBD1	CASSFGQGRDLAPQHF	TGTGCCAGCAGTTTTGGACAGGGAAGAGACCTTGCGCCCCAGCATTTT
.	16	TRBV5-6	TRBJ2-1	TRBD2	CASSLERLAGANEQFF	TGTGCCAGCAGCTTGGAACGGCTAGCGGGAGCCAATGAGCAGTTCTTC